This paragraph reports one T cell receptor beta chain. Sequenced by immunoSEQ multiplex PCR; TCRdb stores in-frame clones only, minus some. The data show about 77,000 clones, around 85% seen once. No patient had autoimmune disease or received systemic immunosuppression. This record comes from a study of OX40 agonist ivuxolimab in advanced cancers. At the level of the study: Patients with prior anti-PD-1, anti-PD-L1 or anti-CTLA-4 therapy were eligible; less than 50% had some.

Trimming left V 0 bases short and J 3 bases short, with 9 bases between. The CDR3 has 13 residues. Per germline, CDR1 GTSNPN and CDR2 SVGIG (reference sequence). The starting material was CD4+ or CD8+ T cells sorted from blood, obtained in a trial of the OX40 agonist ivuxolimab. The chain carries TRBV30 and TRBJ2-7; no definite D call. The receptor's source is an adult with an advanced solid tumor such as melanoma, head and neck, liver or kidney cancer. In DNA form, the CDR3 reads TGTGCCTGGAGTGTATCCCCTATCTACGAGCAGTACTTC. It codes for CAWSVSPIYEQYF.